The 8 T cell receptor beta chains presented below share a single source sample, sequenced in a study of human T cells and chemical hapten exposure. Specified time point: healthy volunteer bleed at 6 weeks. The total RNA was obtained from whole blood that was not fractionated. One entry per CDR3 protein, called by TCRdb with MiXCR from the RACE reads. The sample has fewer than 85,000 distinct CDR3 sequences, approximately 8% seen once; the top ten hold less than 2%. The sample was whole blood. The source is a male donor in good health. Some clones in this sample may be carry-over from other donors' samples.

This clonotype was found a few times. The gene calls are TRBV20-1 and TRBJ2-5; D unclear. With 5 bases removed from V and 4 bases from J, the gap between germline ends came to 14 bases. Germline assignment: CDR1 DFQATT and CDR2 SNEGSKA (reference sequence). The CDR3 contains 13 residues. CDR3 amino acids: CSASARPRETQYF. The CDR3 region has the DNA TGCAGTGCTTCGGCCCGACCCCGAGAGACCCAGTACTTC.

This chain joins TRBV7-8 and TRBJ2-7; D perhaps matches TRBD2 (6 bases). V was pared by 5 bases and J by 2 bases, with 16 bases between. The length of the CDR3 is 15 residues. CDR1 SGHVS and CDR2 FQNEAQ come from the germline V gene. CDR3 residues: CASSAGDGGAYEQYF. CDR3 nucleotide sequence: TGTGCCAGCAGCGCCGGGGACGGAGGGGCCTACGAGCAGTACTTC.

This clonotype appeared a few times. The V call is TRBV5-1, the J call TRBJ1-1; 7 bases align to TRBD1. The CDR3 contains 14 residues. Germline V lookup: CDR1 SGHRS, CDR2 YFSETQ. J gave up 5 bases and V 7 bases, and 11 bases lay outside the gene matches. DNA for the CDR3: TGCGCCAGCCGCAGGGACAGTGGGCAAACTGAAGCTTTCTTT. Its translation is CASRRDSGQTEAFF.

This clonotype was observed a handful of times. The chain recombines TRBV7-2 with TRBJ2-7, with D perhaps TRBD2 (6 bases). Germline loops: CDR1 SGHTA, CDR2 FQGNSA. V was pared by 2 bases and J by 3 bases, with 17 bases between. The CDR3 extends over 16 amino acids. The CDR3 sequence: CASSLRVAVGVYEQYF. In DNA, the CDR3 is TGTGCCAGCAGCTTACGGGTAGCGGTTGGGGTCTACGAGCAGTACTTC.

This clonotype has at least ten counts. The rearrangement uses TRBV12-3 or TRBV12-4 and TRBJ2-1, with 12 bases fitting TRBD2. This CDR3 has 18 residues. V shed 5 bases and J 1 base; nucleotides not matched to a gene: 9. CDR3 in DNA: TGTGCCAGCAGTCTTCTAGCGGGGGGGCTTATTTCCTACAATGAGCAGTTCTTC. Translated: CASSLLAGGLISYNEQFF.

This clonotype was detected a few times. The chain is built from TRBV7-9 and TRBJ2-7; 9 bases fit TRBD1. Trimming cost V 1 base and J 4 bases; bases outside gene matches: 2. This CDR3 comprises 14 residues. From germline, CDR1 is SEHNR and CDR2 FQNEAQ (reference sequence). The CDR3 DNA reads TGTGCCAGCAGCTTAGGGGACAGGGAGTACGAGCAGTACTTC. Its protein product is CASSLGDREYEQYF.

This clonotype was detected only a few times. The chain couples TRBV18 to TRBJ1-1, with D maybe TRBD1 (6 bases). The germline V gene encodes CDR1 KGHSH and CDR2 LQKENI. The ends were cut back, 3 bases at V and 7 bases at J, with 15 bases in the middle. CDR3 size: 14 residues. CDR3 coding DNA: TGTGCCAGCTCACCTCCGACGCGAGGGGGTGAAGCTTTCTTT. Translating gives CASSPPTRGGEAFF.

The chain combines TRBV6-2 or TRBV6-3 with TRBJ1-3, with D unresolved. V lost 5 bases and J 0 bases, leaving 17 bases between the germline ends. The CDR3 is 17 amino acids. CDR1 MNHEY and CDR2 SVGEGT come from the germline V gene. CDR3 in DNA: TGTGCCAGCAGTAAACCCGCGGACGGGCGCTCTGGAAACACCATATATTTT. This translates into CASSKPADGRSGNTIYF.